A selection of T cell receptor beta chains follows, all from one sample in a study of T cell responses to AZD1222 COVID-19 vaccine. The data were produced by immunoSEQ multiplex PCR, yet TCRdb's version contains in-frame clones alone and is incomplete. The sample shows about 140,000 clones, 85% to 90% of them seen only once. Material: peripheral blood, obtained on day 0 of AZD1222 vaccination. The receptors stem from an adult in good health. The CDR3 runs from the conserved cysteine through the conserved F or W. A D gene is named only where the DNA matches it firmly. Where a row states a size, it is once, few, many or the class of an expanded clone; other rows omit it.

CDR3nt: TGCGCCAGCAGCGACCTTCCAGGGGGCCGGGAGCAGTTCTTC
CDR3aa: CASSDLPGGREQFF
v_gene: TRBV5-1
abundance: -
d_gene: TRBD1
j_gene: TRBJ2-1

CDR3nt: TGTGCCAGCAGCCGGGACAGGTGGGGAGGTGAGCAGTTCTTC
CDR3aa: CASSRDRWGGEQFF
v_gene: TRBV6-5
abundance: -
d_gene: TRBD1
j_gene: TRBJ2-1

CDR3nt: TGTGCCAGCAGCCCCCAGACAGGCCCTAATGAAAAACTGTTTTTT
CDR3aa: CASSPQTGPNEKLFF
v_gene: TRBV7-2
abundance: -
d_gene: -
j_gene: TRBJ1-4

CDR3nt: TGTGCCAGCAGCTCCAAGGGAAACACTGAAGCTTTCTTT
CDR3aa: CASSSKGNTEAFF
v_gene: TRBV6-4
abundance: -
d_gene: -
j_gene: TRBJ1-1

CDR3nt: TGCGCCAGCAGCTTCCAGGGAGAAGCGGAGGAGACCCAGTACTTC
CDR3aa: CASSFQGEAEETQYF
v_gene: TRBV5-1
abundance: once
d_gene: -
j_gene: TRBJ2-5

CDR3nt: TGTGCCAGCAGCCAAGAAGTCCTGGGGATCGGCTACACCTTC
CDR3aa: CASSQEVLGIGYTF
v_gene: TRBV3-1/TRBV3-2
abundance: -
d_gene: -
j_gene: TRBJ1-2

CDR3nt: TGTGCCATCGAAGACGACCGGGACAGCACAGATACGCAGTATTTT
CDR3aa: CAIEDDRDSTDTQYF
v_gene: TRBV10-3
abundance: -
d_gene: -
j_gene: TRBJ2-3

CDR3nt: TGTGCCAGCAGTCTGACGGGCCACAACACCGGGGAGCTGTTTTTT
CDR3aa: CASSLTGHNTGELFF
v_gene: TRBV11-2
abundance: -
d_gene: -
j_gene: TRBJ2-2

CDR3nt: TGTGCCTGGAGTGTGGGCCTCTTGTTGGGGGAGGACACCATATATTTT
CDR3aa: CAWSVGLLLGEDTIYF
v_gene: TRBV30
abundance: -
d_gene: -
j_gene: TRBJ1-3

CDR3nt: TGTGCCAGTAGCAGGGGTATCTCGGACACTGAAGCTTTCTTT
CDR3aa: CASSRGISDTEAFF
v_gene: TRBV19
abundance: -
d_gene: -
j_gene: TRBJ1-1

CDR3nt: TGCGCCAGCAGCCAAGATCGCGTGGTCGGGGAGCTGTTTTTT
CDR3aa: CASSQDRVVGELFF
v_gene: TRBV4-1
abundance: -
d_gene: -
j_gene: TRBJ2-2

CDR3nt: TGTGCCAGCAGCTATGGACAGGTCGACGAGCAGTACTTC
CDR3aa: CASSYGQVDEQYF
v_gene: TRBV7-9
abundance: -
d_gene: TRBD1
j_gene: TRBJ2-7

CDR3nt: TGCAGCGGGGGTCGAGTAGGGGCAGATACGCAGTATTTT
CDR3aa: CSGGRVGADTQYF
v_gene: TRBV29-1
abundance: -
d_gene: -
j_gene: TRBJ2-3

CDR3nt: TGTGCCAGCAGCTTAGCTGCAGGGACCTATAATTCACCCCTCCACTTT
CDR3aa: CASSLAAGTYNSPLHF
v_gene: TRBV7-9
abundance: -
d_gene: -
j_gene: TRBJ1-6

CDR3nt: TGCGCCAGCAGCCCCGGGGGGGTGGGTGACAATGAGCAGTTCTTC
CDR3aa: CASSPGGVGDNEQFF
v_gene: TRBV4-3
abundance: -
d_gene: TRBD2
j_gene: TRBJ2-1

CDR3nt: TGTGCCAGCAGCCCCCTAGCGGGGGCCTTGAGTTCTTACAATGAGCAGTTCTTC
CDR3aa: CASSPLAGALSSYNEQFF
v_gene: TRBV14
abundance: -
d_gene: TRBD2
j_gene: TRBJ2-1

CDR3nt: TGTGCCAGTAGTTCCACAGCAAATTCACCCCTCCACTTT
CDR3aa: CASSSTANSPLHF
v_gene: TRBV19
abundance: -
d_gene: -
j_gene: TRBJ1-6

CDR3nt: TGTGCCAGCAGCTCCGACATAATCGTTGCCTATGGCTACACCTTC
CDR3aa: CASSSDIIVAYGYTF
v_gene: TRBV4-2
abundance: -
d_gene: -
j_gene: TRBJ1-2

CDR3nt: TGTGCCAGCACCTCTCGGGGGGATCCAAACTATGGCTACACCTTC
CDR3aa: CASTSRGDPNYGYTF
v_gene: TRBV6-6
abundance: -
d_gene: -
j_gene: TRBJ1-2

CDR3nt: TGTGCCAGCAGCCCATCAGGGGGCACGAACACCGGGGAGCTGTTTTTT
CDR3aa: CASSPSGGTNTGELFF
v_gene: TRBV7-8
abundance: -
d_gene: TRBD1
j_gene: TRBJ2-2

CDR3nt: TGTGCCAGTAGTATAAGAGGGCGGGAGATCTACAATGAGCAGTTCTTC
CDR3aa: CASSIRGREIYNEQFF
v_gene: TRBV19
abundance: -
d_gene: TRBD2
j_gene: TRBJ2-1

CDR3nt: TGTGCCAGCACCAGGACAGGGGAGTGGGAAAAACTGTTTTTT
CDR3aa: CASTRTGEWEKLFF
v_gene: TRBV28
abundance: -
d_gene: TRBD1
j_gene: TRBJ1-4

CDR3nt: TGTGCCAGCAGTTCCGTCGACAGGGCGGTCCCTGAAGCTTTCTTT
CDR3aa: CASSSVDRAVPEAFF
v_gene: TRBV6-2/TRBV6-3
abundance: -
d_gene: TRBD1
j_gene: TRBJ1-1

CDR3nt: TGTGCCAGCAGTGACGGGGGATCGGGTGACACCGGGGAGCTGTTTTTT
CDR3aa: CASSDGGSGDTGELFF
v_gene: TRBV6-4
abundance: -
d_gene: -
j_gene: TRBJ2-2

CDR3nt: TGTGCCAGTAGTATGGGACTATTTCGGGCTAGCGGGTCCCACACAGATACGCAGTATTTT
CDR3aa: CASSMGLFRASGSHTDTQYF
v_gene: TRBV19
abundance: -
d_gene: TRBD2
j_gene: TRBJ2-3

CDR3nt: TGTGCCAGCAGTTACGGGAACTATGGCTACACCTTC
CDR3aa: CASSYGNYGYTF
v_gene: TRBV12-3/TRBV12-4
abundance: -
d_gene: -
j_gene: TRBJ1-2

CDR3nt: TGTGCCAGCAGTTTATGGGCCGGGACAGGGGGCTCCTACGAGCAGTACTTC
CDR3aa: CASSLWAGTGGSYEQYF
v_gene: TRBV28
abundance: -
d_gene: TRBD1
j_gene: TRBJ2-7

CDR3nt: TGTGCCAGCAGCTTAGTTTCCGGGGGCCATGGCTACACCTTC
CDR3aa: CASSLVSGGHGYTF
v_gene: TRBV7-9
abundance: -
d_gene: -
j_gene: TRBJ1-2

CDR3nt: TGTGCCAGCAGACACAAAAGACAGGGTGGGGAAAAACTGTTTTTT
CDR3aa: CASRHKRQGGEKLFF
v_gene: TRBV6-5
abundance: -
d_gene: TRBD1
j_gene: TRBJ1-4

CDR3nt: TGTGCCAGCAGCCAAGACCCCGAGTCGAATTCACCCCTCCACTTT
CDR3aa: CASSQDPESNSPLHF
v_gene: TRBV3-1/TRBV3-2
abundance: -
d_gene: -
j_gene: TRBJ1-6

CDR3nt: TGTGCCAGTAGTCACCGGGACAGGGAGTATGGCTACACCTTC
CDR3aa: CASSHRDREYGYTF
v_gene: TRBV19
abundance: few
d_gene: TRBD1
j_gene: TRBJ1-2

CDR3nt: TGTGCCAGCTCACCGGGACAGGGGATGTTTCAGCCCCAGCATTTT
CDR3aa: CASSPGQGMFQPQHF
v_gene: TRBV18
abundance: -
d_gene: TRBD1
j_gene: TRBJ1-5

CDR3nt: TGTGCCTGGAGTGTACGCCGAGCGGGCCAATACGAGCAGTACTTC
CDR3aa: CAWSVRRAGQYEQYF
v_gene: TRBV30
abundance: few
d_gene: -
j_gene: TRBJ2-7

CDR3nt: TGTGCCAGCAGCCCGCCGGCGGGAGGGCCAACAGATACGCAGTATTTT
CDR3aa: CASSPPAGGPTDTQYF
v_gene: TRBV7-7
abundance: -
d_gene: TRBD2
j_gene: TRBJ2-3

CDR3nt: TGTGCCATCAAAGGTGGCCAGGCGAATGAAAAACTGTTTTTT
CDR3aa: CAIKGGQANEKLFF
v_gene: TRBV10-3
abundance: -
d_gene: -
j_gene: TRBJ1-4

CDR3nt: TGCGCCAGCCGTACGACGAACACGGGAGGAAACACCATATATTTT
CDR3aa: CASRTTNTGGNTIYF
v_gene: TRBV4-3
abundance: -
d_gene: -
j_gene: TRBJ1-3

CDR3nt: TGTGCCAGCAGCAGGGGGCTACGGGAGCAGTTCTTC
CDR3aa: CASSRGLREQFF
v_gene: TRBV11-2
abundance: -
d_gene: TRBD1
j_gene: TRBJ2-1

CDR3nt: TGTGCCATCAGTGAAGGAGCTGGGTCTAGTGAGTACTTC
CDR3aa: CAISEGAGSSEYF
v_gene: TRBV10-3
abundance: once
d_gene: -
j_gene: TRBJ2-7

CDR3nt: TGTGCCAGCAGCGCTAGCGGGAGTCATGGTACGCAGTATTTT
CDR3aa: CASSASGSHGTQYF
v_gene: TRBV9
abundance: few
d_gene: TRBD2
j_gene: TRBJ2-3

CDR3nt: TGTGCCAGCAGCATTGGGTTTGGGGACATTCAGTACTTC
CDR3aa: CASSIGFGDIQYF
v_gene: TRBV21-1
abundance: -
d_gene: -
j_gene: TRBJ2-4

CDR3nt: TGTGCCAGCAGCTTGGGCGGGGCCCCCTACGAGCAGTACTTC
CDR3aa: CASSLGGAPYEQYF
v_gene: TRBV5-6
abundance: -
d_gene: -
j_gene: TRBJ2-7

CDR3nt: TGCGCCAGCAGTCAGACAGGGGGCTATGGCTACACCTTC
CDR3aa: CASSQTGGYGYTF
v_gene: TRBV23-1
abundance: -
d_gene: TRBD1
j_gene: TRBJ1-2

CDR3nt: TGCGCCAGCAGCCGATTACTAGCGGGGGGATACAATGAGCAGTTCTTC
CDR3aa: CASSRLLAGGYNEQFF
v_gene: TRBV4-3
abundance: -
d_gene: TRBD2
j_gene: TRBJ2-1

CDR3nt: TGCGCCAGCAGTGACCCACAGGGAGGAGACGGCTACACCTTC
CDR3aa: CASSDPQGGDGYTF
v_gene: TRBV10-1
abundance: -
d_gene: -
j_gene: TRBJ1-2

CDR3nt: TGTGCCAGTCAAAGGTACAATGAGCAGTTCTTC
CDR3aa: CASQRYNEQFF
v_gene: TRBV6-5
abundance: -
d_gene: -
j_gene: TRBJ2-1

CDR3nt: TGTGCCAGCAGTGAAAGTTCAGGTGGTGAAAAACTGTTTTTT
CDR3aa: CASSESSGGEKLFF
v_gene: TRBV2
abundance: -
d_gene: -
j_gene: TRBJ1-4

CDR3nt: TGTGCCAGCAGGTCCGGACAGGGAGGTGGCTACACCTTC
CDR3aa: CASRSGQGGGYTF
v_gene: TRBV6-5
abundance: -
d_gene: TRBD1
j_gene: TRBJ1-2

CDR3nt: TGTGCCAGCAGCTTAGATGAGCTAGAAGCTTTCTTT
CDR3aa: CASSLDELEAFF
v_gene: TRBV7-9
abundance: -
d_gene: -
j_gene: TRBJ1-1

CDR3nt: TGTGCCAGCAGCTTAGGACTAGCGGGAGTTAGAGGGGGAGAGACCCAGTACTTC
CDR3aa: CASSLGLAGVRGGETQYF
v_gene: TRBV5-4
abundance: -
d_gene: TRBD2
j_gene: TRBJ2-5

CDR3nt: TGTGCCAGTGAACCGGGACAGTCGAACACTGAAGCTTTCTTT
CDR3aa: CASEPGQSNTEAFF
v_gene: TRBV19
abundance: -
d_gene: TRBD1
j_gene: TRBJ1-1

CDR3nt: TGTGCCAGGCGTATCGTGGATCAGCCCCAGCATTTT
CDR3aa: CARRIVDQPQHF
v_gene: TRBV19
abundance: once
d_gene: -
j_gene: TRBJ1-5

CDR3nt: TGTGCCAGCAGAGCCGATGACGGATACTATGGCTACACCTTC
CDR3aa: CASRADDGYYGYTF
v_gene: TRBV2
abundance: -
d_gene: -
j_gene: TRBJ1-2

CDR3nt: TGTGCCAGCAGTCACCCCCCTCGGTGGAGCTTTCAGCCCCAGCATTTT
CDR3aa: CASSHPPRWSFQPQHF
v_gene: TRBV6-2/TRBV6-3
abundance: -
d_gene: -
j_gene: TRBJ1-5

CDR3nt: TGTGCCAGCAGTTACGGGAGTGAGGCATCAGATACGCAGTATTTT
CDR3aa: CASSYGSEASDTQYF
v_gene: TRBV6-5
abundance: -
d_gene: -
j_gene: TRBJ2-3

CDR3nt: TGTGCCAGCAGACCGGCCGCGCGGGTGGCCCAGTACTTC
CDR3aa: CASRPAARVAQYF
v_gene: TRBV28
abundance: -
d_gene: -
j_gene: TRBJ2-5

CDR3nt: TGTGCCAGCAGCAACCAGGGGTACACTGAAGCTTTCTTT
CDR3aa: CASSNQGYTEAFF
v_gene: TRBV7-8
abundance: -
d_gene: -
j_gene: TRBJ1-1

CDR3nt: TGCGCCAGCAGCGTGGAGGGAGGGCTCGGCTATGGCTACACCTTC
CDR3aa: CASSVEGGLGYGYTF
v_gene: TRBV4-3
abundance: -
d_gene: -
j_gene: TRBJ1-2

CDR3nt: TGTGCCAGCAGCTTTGGGGAGGAGGTCTACACCTTC
CDR3aa: CASSFGEEVYTF
v_gene: TRBV5-4
abundance: -
d_gene: -
j_gene: TRBJ1-2

CDR3nt: TGTGCCAGCAGTTACCTGAGGGGGCTAGACACCGGGGAGCTGTTTTTT
CDR3aa: CASSYLRGLDTGELFF
v_gene: TRBV6-5
abundance: -
d_gene: TRBD1
j_gene: TRBJ2-2

CDR3nt: TGTGCCAGCAGTCAACAGGCCTCCTATGGCTACACCTTC
CDR3aa: CASSQQASYGYTF
v_gene: TRBV6-5
abundance: -
d_gene: -
j_gene: TRBJ1-2